This T cell receptor beta chain was recovered during a study of cytomegalovirus exposure and HLA in healthy donors. Study observations and caveats: V segments that were indistinguishable, TRBV6-2 and TRBV6-3 among them, were omitted from analysis. Cytomegalovirus-associated status was assigned to more than 150 TCR beta chains.

The germline gives CDR1 SGHRS, CDR2 YFSETQ. The CDR3 consists of 15 residues. With V trimmed by 1 base and J by 4 bases, 5 bases remained unmatched. This clone was observed a single time. The antigen remains unidentified. The study ran its PCR with 60 Vbeta and 13 Jbeta primers. Repertoires were generated with immunoSEQ multiplex PCR, while TCRdb's copy carries only in-frame clones and drops some. Of around 110,000 clones in the sample, 77% are singletons; the top ten hold under 5%. Specimen: PBMCs. The clonotype comes from a male donor in good health and CMV-seronegative. The rearrangement joins TRBV5-1 to TRBJ2-3; 8 positions agree with TRBD2. CDR3 bases: TGCGCCAGCAGCTTGAAAGCGGGAGTAGCAGATACGCAGTATTTT. Protein: CASSLKAGVADTQYF. Looking up the rest from reference TRBV5-1 and TRBJ2-3 gives the full variable domain: KAGVTQTPRYLIKTRGQQVTLSCSPISGHRSVSWYQQTPGQGLQFLFEYFSETQRNKGNFPGRFSGRQFSNSRSEMNVSTLELGDSALYLCASSLKAGVADTQYFGPGTRLTVL.